The subject of this entry is one TCR beta chain. Sequencing used immunoSEQ multiplex PCR; TCRdb keeps in-frame clones, though not all of them. The sample holds 40,000 to 50,000 clones, approximately 86% seen once. V lost 5 bases and J lost 4; bases outside the gene matches: 8. The length of the CDR3 is 15 residues. Germline loops: CDR1 MNHEY, CDR2 SVGAGI. Time point described: peripheral blood 6 weeks after treatment start. The sample is drawn from a study of PD-L1 blockade in urothelial cancer. Study details: Blood underwent analysis 3 weeks (second dose) and 6 weeks after treatment began.

The chain employs TRBV6-5 and TRBJ2-3, with 8 bases matching TRBD2. The starting material was PBMCs, obtained around atezolizumab (anti-PD-L1) treatment. This TCR was recovered from a man in his 60s with urothelial cancer. The CDR3 DNA follows: TGTGCCAGCAGTCTTAGCGGGGAGATAGCAGATACGCAGTATTTT. It is translated as CASSLSGEIADTQYF.